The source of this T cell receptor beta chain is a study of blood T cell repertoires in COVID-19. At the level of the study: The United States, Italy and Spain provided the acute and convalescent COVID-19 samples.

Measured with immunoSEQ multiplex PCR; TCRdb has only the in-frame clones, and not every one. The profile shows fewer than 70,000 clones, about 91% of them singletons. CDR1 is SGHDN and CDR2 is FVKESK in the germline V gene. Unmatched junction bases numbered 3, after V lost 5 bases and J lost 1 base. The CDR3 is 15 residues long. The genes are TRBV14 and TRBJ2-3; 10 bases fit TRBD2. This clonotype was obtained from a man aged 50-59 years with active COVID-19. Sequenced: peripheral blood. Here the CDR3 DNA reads TGTGCCAGCAGCAAGAGCGGGAGGGGCACAGATACGCAGTATTTT. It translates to CASSKSGRGTDTQYF.